Sequencing of this TCR beta chain was carried out in a study of T cell responses to AZD1222 COVID-19 vaccine. Concerning this clone itself: Its antigen is undetermined.

Notes on the study in general: Of the AZD1222 recipients, only 5 to 7 were seropositive at baseline. White British donors predominated, females outnumbered males, and clonal diversity was possibly underestimated. Across spike, vaccine-associated CD4 TCRs were found, dominant at 160-218 and 743-854.

Second-dose timings of about 4 or about 12 weeks were pooled. This table comes from immunoSEQ multiplex PCR, and its TCRdb copy is limited to in-frame clones, with some not included. The repertoire has about 110,000 clones, about 90% of them found once; the top ten carry approximately 9.3%. Per the germline V gene, CDR1 is LNHDA and CDR2 is SQIVND (reference sequence). This CDR3 has 13 amino acids. V was clipped by 11 bases and J by 7 bases, with 17 bases between them. Specimen: peripheral blood, collected 28 days after the second AZD1222 dose. The receptor's source is an adult who received the AZD1222 COVID-19 vaccine. The V and J genes are TRBV19 and TRBJ2-2; TRBD2 might be the D (6 bases). The CDR3 nucleotides are TGTGCCGCCTCGGGGGATAGAGGCGGGGAGCTGTTTTTT. This encodes CAASGDRGGELFF.